The entry below describes one TCR beta chain. Researchers prepared the TCRbeta library using unique molecular identifiers, the study reports. TCRdb called the PCR reads again in MiXCR, with one record for every CDR3 protein. The sample has about 1,000,000 distinct CDR3 sequences, less than 30% seen once. There are 16 residues in the CDR3. V was pared by 0 bases and J by 4 bases, with 4 bases of the junction left unmatched. Germline CDR1 is LGHNA and CDR2 is YSLEER. The record originates from a study of T-cell reconstitution after alpha-beta-depleted transplantation in children. The sample consisted of PBMCs, mostly from graft donor cells, taken 360 days after TCRalphabeta/CD19-depleted stem cell transplant. V is TRBV4-3 and J is TRBJ2-3; 10 bases are a match to TRBD2. This receptor was obtained from a boy younger than two who had a stem cell transplant for SCID, so the T cells may come from the graft donor. The CDR3 sequence is CASSQESSGGPDTQYF. Here the CDR3 DNA reads TGCGCCAGCAGCCAAGAGAGTAGCGGGGGGCCAGATACGCAGTATTTT.